The 14 T cell receptor beta chains reported below all come from one sample, sequenced in a study of blood T cells in healthy people across ages. Sample-barcoded 5' priming and a J-beta primer mix drove a second PCR of roughly 7 to 11 cycles. From the 5' RACE reads, TCRdb called clonotypes with MiXCR, one entry per CDR3 protein. Altogether roughly 830,000 distinct CDR3 sequences are present, 55% to 65% being singletons, with the ten largest covering roughly 26%. The sequencing input was blood. These receptor sequences come from a man aged 25-45 years in good health.

The CDR3 DNA sequence: TGTGCCGTCCTGGGGACAGTAGACATTCAGTACTTC. Protein sequence: CAVLGTVDIQYF. The V call is TRBV6-6, the J call TRBJ2-4; the match to TRBD1 covers 7 bases. The CDR3 spans 12 residues. The J segment lost 8 bases and the V segment lost 11 bases, leaving 9 bases of the junction unmatched. CDR1 is MNHNY and CDR2 is SVGAGI in the germline V gene (reference sequence).

The J gene is TRBJ2-4, the V gene TRBV11-2; no reliable D call. Near its end, the DNA agrees better with TRBJ2-7, so the J call may be wrong. Germline V CDR1 and CDR2: SGHAT, FQNNGV. This CDR3 is 11 amino acids long. As DNA, the CDR3 is TGTGCCAGCACCCAGTTGGACGAGCAGTACTTC. It specifies CASTQLDEQYF.

This CDR3 reads CSVAGGRTQYF. CDR3 sequence (DNA): TGCAGTGTCGCAGGCGGTAGGACCCAGTACTTC. The chain has TRBV20-1 and TRBJ2-5; the D is unclear. The CDR3 consists of 11 residues. Germline CDR1 reads DFQATT; CDR2 reads SNEGSKA (reference sequence). V lost 7 bases and J 7 bases, leaving 13 bases between the germline ends.

The CDR3 sequence is CSVDPDGGYNEQFF. CDR3 bases: TGCAGCGTTGACCCGGACGGGGGCTACAATGAGCAGTTCTTC. The chain uses TRBV29-1 and TRBJ2-1; possible D gene TRBD2, 6 bases. This CDR3 contains 14 residues. The germline CDR1 and CDR2 sequences are SQVTM and ANQGSEA. Deletions cut 3 bases from V and 3 bases from J, with 12 bases between.

This sequence joins TRBV20-1 and TRBJ2-7, with 7 bases aligning to TRBD1. The J segment lost 1 base and the V segment lost 6 bases, leaving 9 bases of the junction unmatched. Germline CDR1 DFQATT, CDR2 SNEGSKA (reference sequence). The CDR3 runs to 14 residues. CDR3 bases: TGCAGTGCCGACAGGGTCGATCCATCCTACGAGCAGTACTTC. Encoded protein: CSADRVDPSYEQYF.

V and J are TRBV7-7 and TRBJ2-3; D gene ambiguous. This CDR3 contains 15 residues. Germline V CDR1 and CDR2: SSHAT, FNYEAQ (reference sequence). The V end lost 4 bases, the J end lost 2 bases, and 13 bases lay between the germline ends. The CDR3 DNA reads as TGTGCCAGCAGCTCGACTGGAACATACACAGATACGCAGTATTTT. It specifies CASSSTGTYTDTQYF.

This clonotype showed up just a few times. This chain connects TRBV25-1 to TRBJ1-6; D gene unclear. V was shortened by 3 bases and J by 2 bases, with 8 bases between the two germline ends. The CDR3 sequence is 15 residues long. Germline CDR1 and CDR2: MGHDK and SYGVNS. The CDR3 nucleotides are TGTGCCAGCAGTGACACGGGAGCCTATAATTCACCCCTCCACTTT. Translated: CASSDTGAYNSPLHF.

This chain joins TRBV9 and TRBJ2-7, with D perhaps TRBD1 (6 bases). Judging by the DNA end, TRBJ2-5 fits better; the J call may be wrong. Germline V gene lookup returns CDR1 SGDLS and CDR2 YYNGEE. This CDR3 has 16 residues. This CDR3 is CASSAAPGSRGETQYF. For the CDR3, the DNA is TGTGCCAGCAGCGCGGCCCCCGGGTCCAGGGGAGAGACCCAGTACTTC.

CDR3 coding DNA: TGTGCCAGCAGTCTACCCAGACAGGGGCCCTCCTACAATGAGCAGTTCTTC. Its protein is CASSLPRQGPSYNEQFF. The gene calls are TRBV12-3 or TRBV12-4 and TRBJ2-1; 8 nucleotides match TRBD1. J gave up 0 bases and V 5 bases, and 9 bases lay outside the gene matches. The CDR3 is made up of 17 amino acids.

The rearrangement joins TRBV5-1 to TRBJ2-3; TRBD2 aligns across 7 bases. The junction had 15 bases not matched to a gene; V was cut back by 3 bases and J by 8 bases. The CDR3 spans 16 residues. The germline CDR1 and CDR2 sequences are SGHRS and YFSETQ. The CDR3 bases are TGCGCCAGCAGCTCCACCCTTGGCGGACCGGGAGGTACGCAGTATTTT. Amino acid sequence: CASSSTLGGPGGTQYF.

The sample holds many counts of this clonotype. The CDR3 loop is CASSLVGSASGGAADTQYF. CDR3 bases: TGTGCCAGCAGCTTAGTTGGATCGGCTAGCGGTGGGGCGGCAGATACGCAGTATTTT. The chain recombines TRBV7-2 with TRBJ2-3; 7 bases are shared with TRBD2. This CDR3 has 19 amino acids. V lost 1 base, J lost 4 bases, and 17 bases stayed unmatched. Germline-derived CDR1 and CDR2 are SGHTA and FQGNSA.

This chain links TRBV15 with TRBJ2-5; TRBD1 is a possible D gene (5 bases). TRBJ2-7 explains the end of the DNA better; the J call may be wrong. This CDR3 contains 13 residues. Germline-derived CDR1 and CDR2 are LNHNV and YYDKDF (reference sequence). CDR3: CATTEGDPYEQYF. The CDR3 DNA follows: TGTGCCACCACGGAAGGGGATCCCTACGAGCAGTACTTC.

The chain combines TRBV21-1 with TRBJ2-7; TRBD1, the table's D call, lacks a check against the DNA. TRBV21-1 is recorded as a pseudogene. The CDR3 extends over 13 amino acids. The CDR3: CASSNNRGAEQYF. CDR3 sequence (DNA): TGTGCCAGCAGCAATAACAGGGGGGCCGAGCAGTACTTC.

The rearrangement joins TRBV20-1 to TRBJ1-5, with 7 positions matching TRBD1. The CDR3 is made up of 14 amino acids. The trim removed 5 bases at V and 2 bases at J, leaving 6 bases unmatched. Looked up from germline, CDR1 is DFQATT and CDR2 is SNEGSKA (reference sequence). The CDR3 DNA follows: TGCAGTGCTCAACCCGACAGGGGCAATCAGCCCCAGCATTTT. This translates into CSAQPDRGNQPQHF.